Following are 5 T cell receptor beta chains from one sample sequenced in a study of cytomegalovirus exposure and HLA in healthy donors. The study ran its PCR with 60 Vbeta and 13 Jbeta primers. Produced via immunoSEQ multiplex PCR; TCRdb's table is partial and in-frame only. The table lists about 200,000 clones, approximately 86% of them singletons. Material: PBMCs. The receptors come from a woman younger than 45 in good health and CMV-seronegative.

This clone was counted between two and nine times. This sequence joins TRBV5-4 and TRBJ2-7; 9 bases are a match to TRBD1. The CDR3 runs 12 residues. Germline lookup yields CDR1 SGHNT and CDR2 YYREEE (reference sequence). V dropped 4 bases and J dropped 5; count of bases not matched to a gene: 1. DNA for the CDR3: TGTGCCAGCAGCAGGGACAGGGACGAGCAGTACTTC. Translated: CASSRDRDEQYF.

The gene calls are TRBV15 and TRBJ2-6; TRBD1 might be the D (5 bases). V lost 5 bases to trimming and J lost 0 bases, with 8 bases between them. The CDR3 runs to 15 residues. Germline V gene sequence: CDR1 LNHNV, CDR2 YYDKDF (reference sequence). The CDR3 coding sequence is TGTGCCACCAGCCCAGACAGCTCTGGGGCCAACGTCCTGACTTTC. Its protein product is CATSPDSSGANVLTF.

The rearrangement links TRBV6-7 to TRBJ2-2; D might be TRBD1 (6 bases). TRBV6-7 is designated an ORF whose function remains uncertain. The V gene lost 7 bases and the J gene lost 3 bases, with 21 bases spanning the gap. The CDR3 has 17 residues. The CDR3 spells CASISSMGAKDTGELFF. Written as DNA, the CDR3 is TGTGCCAGCATTTCGTCCATGGGGGCTAAGGACACCGGGGAGCTGTTTTTT.

This clone was seen a single time. The rearrangement links TRBV11-2 to TRBJ2-3; 7 positions agree with TRBD2. Per germline, CDR1 SGHAT and CDR2 FQNNGV. J lost 4 bases, V lost 5 bases, and 9 bases had no gene match. The CDR3 runs 15 residues. CDR3 nucleotide sequence: TGTGCCAGCAGCCTTGGGAGGGCTAGGTCAGATACGCAGTATTTT. It is translated as CASSLGRARSDTQYF.

This clone showed up just once. The chain recombines TRBV19 with TRBJ2-2, with a weak D call TRBD1 (6 bases). Per germline, CDR1 LNHDA and CDR2 SQIVND (reference sequence). V was cut by 3 bases and J by 7 bases, with 15 bases left in between. This CDR3 comprises 15 residues. CDR3 sequence reads: CASSIIGQSSGELFF. DNA for the CDR3: TGTGCCAGTAGTATCATAGGACAGAGTAGCGGGGAGCTGTTTTTT.